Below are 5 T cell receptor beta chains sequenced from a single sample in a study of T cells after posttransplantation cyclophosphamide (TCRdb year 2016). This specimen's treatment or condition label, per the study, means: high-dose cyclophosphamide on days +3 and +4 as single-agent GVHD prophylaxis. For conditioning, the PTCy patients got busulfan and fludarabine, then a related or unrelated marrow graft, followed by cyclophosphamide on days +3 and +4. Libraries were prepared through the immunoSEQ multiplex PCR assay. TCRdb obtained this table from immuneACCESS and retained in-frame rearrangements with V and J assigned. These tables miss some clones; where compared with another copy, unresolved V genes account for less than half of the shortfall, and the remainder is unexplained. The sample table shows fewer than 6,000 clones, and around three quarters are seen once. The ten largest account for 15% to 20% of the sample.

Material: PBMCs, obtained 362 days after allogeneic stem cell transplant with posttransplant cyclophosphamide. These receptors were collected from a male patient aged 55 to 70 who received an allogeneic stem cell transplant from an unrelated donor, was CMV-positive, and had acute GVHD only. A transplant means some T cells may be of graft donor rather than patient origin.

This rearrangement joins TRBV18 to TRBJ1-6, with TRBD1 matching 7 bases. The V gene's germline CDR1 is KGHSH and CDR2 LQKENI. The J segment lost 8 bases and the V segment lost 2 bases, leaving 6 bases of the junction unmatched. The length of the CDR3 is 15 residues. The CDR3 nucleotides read TGTGCCAGCTCACCAAAGACAGGGAGAGATTCACCCCTCCACTTT. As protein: CASSPKTGRDSPLHF.

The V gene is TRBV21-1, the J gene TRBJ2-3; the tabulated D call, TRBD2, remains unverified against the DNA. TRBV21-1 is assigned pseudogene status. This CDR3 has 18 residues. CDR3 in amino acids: CASSKWGRSSGGPDTQYF. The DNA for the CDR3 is TGTGCCAGCAGCAAATGGGGGAGAAGCAGCGGGGGACCAGATACGCAGTATTTT.

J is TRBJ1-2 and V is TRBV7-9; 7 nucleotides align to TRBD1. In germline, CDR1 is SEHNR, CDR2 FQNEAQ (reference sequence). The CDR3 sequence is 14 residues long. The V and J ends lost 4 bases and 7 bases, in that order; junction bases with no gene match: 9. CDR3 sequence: CASSSRDSDFGYTF. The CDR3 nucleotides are TGTGCCAGCAGCTCTCGGGACAGTGATTTTGGCTACACCTTC. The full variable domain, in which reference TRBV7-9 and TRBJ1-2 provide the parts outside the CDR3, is DTGVSQNPRHKITKRGQNVTFRCDPISEHNRLYWYRQTLGQGPEFLTYFQNEAQLEKSRLLSDRFSAERPKGSFSTLEIQRTEQGDSAMYLCASSSRDSDFGYTFGSGTRLTVV.

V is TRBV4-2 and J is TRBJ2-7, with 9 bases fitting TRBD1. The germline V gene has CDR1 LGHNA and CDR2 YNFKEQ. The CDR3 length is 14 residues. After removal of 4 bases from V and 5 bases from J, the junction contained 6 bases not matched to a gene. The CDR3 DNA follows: TGTGCCAGCAGCCCGACAGGGGGTCGGGACGAGCAGTACTTC. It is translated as CASSPTGGRDEQYF.

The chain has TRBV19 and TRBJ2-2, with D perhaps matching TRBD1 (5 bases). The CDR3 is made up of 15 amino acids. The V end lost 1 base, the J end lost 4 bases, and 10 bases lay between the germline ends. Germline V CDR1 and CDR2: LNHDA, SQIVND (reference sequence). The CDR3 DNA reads TGTGCCAGTAGTATAGCAGGGTTTGGCACCGGGGAGCTGTTTTTT. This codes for CASSIAGFGTGELFF.